This T cell receptor beta chain was identified during a study of cytomegalovirus exposure and HLA in healthy donors. Study-wide results and caveats: Cytomegalovirus-associated status was assigned to 150 to 200 TCR beta chains. Roughly uniform sequencing depth across donors was assumed, possibly incorrectly.

This clone was found a few times. What it binds is not known. The study ran its PCR with 60 Vbeta and 13 Jbeta primers. In the original processing: Roughly 11 million of the 80 million or so unique TCR beta chains counted in a later analysis were shared. Assay: immunoSEQ multiplex PCR; the TCRdb copy retains only in-frame clones and omits some. D and trimming were read from the DNA, whereas the V and J calls and clone size are those reported in that table. The sample records about 160,000 clones, 65% to 90% being singletons. There are 14 residues in the CDR3. Germline CDR1 reads MNHEY; CDR2 reads SMNVEV (reference sequence). V gave up 1 base and J gave up 7 bases, with 14 bases separating them. Each donor was healthy, and each was a bone marrow donor.

The origin of this receptor is a man aged 45-65 years in good health and CMV-seropositive. Sequenced sample: PBMCs. The chain links TRBV27 to TRBJ2-7, with D unresolved. The CDR3 DNA sequence: TGTGCCAGCAGTTTATGGGTTGCTTCGAGGGAGCAGTACTTC. This sequence encodes CASSLWVASREQYF.